Below are 3 T cell receptor beta chains sequenced from a single sample in a study of T cell repertoires in cytomegalovirus infection. These receptors lack a known antigen. TCRdb called the reads again in MiXCR, with one record for every CDR3 protein. The sample holds some 590,000 distinct CDR3 sequences, 40% seen once. The sample consisted of cultured PBMCs, taken from culture after CMV antigen stimulation. These receptors came from a human donor in good health (CMV status not recorded). Some clones in this sample may be carry-over from other donors' samples.

The rearrangement joins TRBV25-1 to TRBJ2-7; D is perhaps TRBD1 (6 bases). V shed 7 bases and J shed 3 bases, with 19 bases lying between them. There are 15 residues in the CDR3. Germline-derived CDR1 and CDR2 are MGHDK and SYGVNS. CDR3 residues: CASTQTGTLNYEQYF. Here the CDR3 DNA reads TGTGCCAGCACCCAGACCGGGACACTTAACTACGAGCAGTACTTC.

This clonotype was found once. The chain combines TRBV7-3 with TRBJ2-7, with 11 bases that match TRBD2. V gave up 10 bases and J gave up 4 bases; unmatched junction bases: 9. The CDR3 is made up of 14 amino acids. The germline gives CDR1 SGHTA, CDR2 FQGTGA. The CDR3 is CAIASGTSGYEQYF. The CDR3 coding sequence is TGTGCCATCGCTTCCGGGACTAGCGGATACGAGCAGTACTTC.

V and J are TRBV5-1 and TRBJ2-5; tentative D call: TRBD1 (5 bases). From germline, CDR1 is SGHRS and CDR2 YFSETQ. V was cut by 0 bases and J by 4 bases, with 13 bases left in between. The CDR3 runs to 15 residues. CDR3: CASSLGTDSRETQYF. The CDR3 bases are TGCGCCAGCAGCTTGGGAACTGACAGCCGAGAGACCCAGTACTTC.